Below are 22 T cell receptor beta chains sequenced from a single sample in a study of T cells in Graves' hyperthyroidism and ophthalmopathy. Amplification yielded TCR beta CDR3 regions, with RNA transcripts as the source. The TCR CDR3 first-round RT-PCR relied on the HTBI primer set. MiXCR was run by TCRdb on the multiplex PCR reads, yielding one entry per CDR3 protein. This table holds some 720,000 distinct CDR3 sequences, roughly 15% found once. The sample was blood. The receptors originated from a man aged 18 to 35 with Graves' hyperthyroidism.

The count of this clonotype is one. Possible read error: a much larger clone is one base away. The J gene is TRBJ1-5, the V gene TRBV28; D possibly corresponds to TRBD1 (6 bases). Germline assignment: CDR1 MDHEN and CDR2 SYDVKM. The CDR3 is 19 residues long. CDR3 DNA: TGTGCCAACAGTTCGTTGAGAATACGGGGGCCCTTGGGCAATCAGCCCCAGCATTTT. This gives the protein CANSSLRIRGPLGNQPQHF. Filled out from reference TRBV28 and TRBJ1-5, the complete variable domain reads DVKVTQSSRYLVKRTGEKVFLECVQDMDHENMFWYRQDPGLGLRLIYFSYDVKMKEKGDIPEGYSVSREKKERFSLILESASTNQTSMYLCANSSLRIRGPLGNQPQHFGDGTRLSIL.

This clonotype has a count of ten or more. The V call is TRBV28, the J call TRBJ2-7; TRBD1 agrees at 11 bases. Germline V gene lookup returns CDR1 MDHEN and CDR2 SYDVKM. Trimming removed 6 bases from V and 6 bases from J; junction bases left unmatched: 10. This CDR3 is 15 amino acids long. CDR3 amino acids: CASRPSGQGALEQYF. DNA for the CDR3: TGTGCCAGCAGACCTAGTGGACAGGGGGCCCTCGAGCAGTACTTC.

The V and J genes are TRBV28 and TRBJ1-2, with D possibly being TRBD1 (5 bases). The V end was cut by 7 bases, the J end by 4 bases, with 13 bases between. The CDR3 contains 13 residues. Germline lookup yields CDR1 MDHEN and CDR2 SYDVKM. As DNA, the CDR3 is TGTGCCAGCACCTCGCCAGGGATCTATGGCTACACCTTC. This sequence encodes CASTSPGIYGYTF.

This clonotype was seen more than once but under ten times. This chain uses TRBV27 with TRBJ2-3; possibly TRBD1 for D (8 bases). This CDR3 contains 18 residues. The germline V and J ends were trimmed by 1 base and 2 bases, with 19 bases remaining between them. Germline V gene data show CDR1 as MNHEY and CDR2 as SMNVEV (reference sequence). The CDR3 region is CASSLLPGGTGITDTQYF. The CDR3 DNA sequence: TGTGCCAGCAGTTTATTGCCCGGGGGGACAGGTATCACAGATACGCAGTATTTT.

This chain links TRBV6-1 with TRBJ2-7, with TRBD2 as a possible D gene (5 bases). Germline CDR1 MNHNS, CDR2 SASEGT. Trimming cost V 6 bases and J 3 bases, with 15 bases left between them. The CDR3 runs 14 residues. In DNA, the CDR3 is TGTGCCAGCAGGCAAACCCTAGCAAACTACGAGCAGTACTTC. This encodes CASRQTLANYEQYF.

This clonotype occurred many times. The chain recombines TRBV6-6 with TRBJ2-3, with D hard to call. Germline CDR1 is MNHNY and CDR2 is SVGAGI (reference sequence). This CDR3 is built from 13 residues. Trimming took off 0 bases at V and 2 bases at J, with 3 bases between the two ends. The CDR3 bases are TGTGCCAGCAGTTACTCCTACACAGATACGCAGTATTTT. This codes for CASSYSYTDTQYF.

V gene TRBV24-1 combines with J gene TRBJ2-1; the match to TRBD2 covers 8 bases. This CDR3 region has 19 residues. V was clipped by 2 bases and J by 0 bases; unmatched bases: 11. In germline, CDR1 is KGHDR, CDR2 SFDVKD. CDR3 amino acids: CATSDSLADQKSSYNEQFF. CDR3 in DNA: TGTGCCACCAGTGATTCACTAGCGGATCAAAAGAGCTCCTACAATGAGCAGTTCTTC.

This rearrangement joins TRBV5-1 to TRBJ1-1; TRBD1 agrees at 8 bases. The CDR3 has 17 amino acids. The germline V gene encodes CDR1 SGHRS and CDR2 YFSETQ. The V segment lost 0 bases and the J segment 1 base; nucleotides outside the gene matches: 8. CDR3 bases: TGCGCCAGCAGCTTGGCCAGGCAGGGGGCGGGGAACACTGAAGCTTTCTTT. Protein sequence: CASSLARQGAGNTEAFF.

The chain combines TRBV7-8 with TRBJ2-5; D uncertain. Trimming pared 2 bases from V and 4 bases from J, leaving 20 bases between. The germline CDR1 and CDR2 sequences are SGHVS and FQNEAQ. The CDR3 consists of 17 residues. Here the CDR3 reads CASSLRVGAARAETQYF. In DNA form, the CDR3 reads TGTGCCAGCAGCTTAAGGGTAGGAGCCGCCCGGGCAGAGACCCAGTACTTC.

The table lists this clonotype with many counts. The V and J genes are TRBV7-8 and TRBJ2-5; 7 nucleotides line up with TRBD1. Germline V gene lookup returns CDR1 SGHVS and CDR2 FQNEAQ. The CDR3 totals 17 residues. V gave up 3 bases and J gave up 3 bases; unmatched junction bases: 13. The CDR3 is CASSFPLGTATEETQYF. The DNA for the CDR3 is TGTGCCAGCAGCTTCCCCCTCGGGACAGCCACAGAAGAGACCCAGTACTTC.

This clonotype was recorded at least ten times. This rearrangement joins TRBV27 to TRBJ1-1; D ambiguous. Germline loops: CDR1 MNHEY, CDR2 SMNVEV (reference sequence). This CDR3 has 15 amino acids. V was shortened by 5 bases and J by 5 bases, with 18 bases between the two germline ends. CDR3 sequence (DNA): TGTGCCAGCAGTCCCCTACCATTGATGAGGACTGAAGCTTTCTTT. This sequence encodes CASSPLPLMRTEAFF.

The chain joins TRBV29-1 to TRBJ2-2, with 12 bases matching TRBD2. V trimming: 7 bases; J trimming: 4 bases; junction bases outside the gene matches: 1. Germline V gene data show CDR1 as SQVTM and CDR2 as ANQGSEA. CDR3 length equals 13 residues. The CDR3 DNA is TGCAGCGCTAGCGGGAGGGGCACCGGGGAGCTGTTTTTT. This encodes CSASGRGTGELFF.

The DNA of the CDR3 is TGTGCCAGCGCCGGGACATCTGCTGGGGCCAACGTCCTGACTTTC. The encoded protein is CASAGTSAGANVLTF. V and J are TRBV25-1 and TRBJ2-6; D may be TRBD1 (6 bases). Trimming left V 8 bases short and J 2 bases short, with 13 bases between. The CDR3 has 15 amino acids. Per germline, CDR1 MGHDK and CDR2 SYGVNS. Variable domain in full (rest from reference TRBV25-1 and TRBJ2-6): EADIYQTPRYLVIGTGKKITLECSQTMGHDKMYWYQQDPGMELHLIHYSYGVNSTEKGDLSSESTVSRIRTEHFPLTLESARPSHTSQYLCASAGTSAGANVLTFGAGSRLTVL.

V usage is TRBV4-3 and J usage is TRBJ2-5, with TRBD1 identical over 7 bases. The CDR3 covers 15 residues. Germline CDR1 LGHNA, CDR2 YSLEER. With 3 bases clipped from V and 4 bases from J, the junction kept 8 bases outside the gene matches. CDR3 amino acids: CASSQAGTVGETQYF. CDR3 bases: TGCGCCAGCAGCCAGGCCGGGACAGTGGGAGAGACCCAGTACTTC.

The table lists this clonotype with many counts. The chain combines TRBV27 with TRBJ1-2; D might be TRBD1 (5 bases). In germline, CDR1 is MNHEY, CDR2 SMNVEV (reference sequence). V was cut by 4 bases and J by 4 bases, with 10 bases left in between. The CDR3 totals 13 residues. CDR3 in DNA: TGTGCCAGCAGTTCAGGGCTCGGCTATGGCTACACCTTC. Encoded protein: CASSSGLGYGYTF.

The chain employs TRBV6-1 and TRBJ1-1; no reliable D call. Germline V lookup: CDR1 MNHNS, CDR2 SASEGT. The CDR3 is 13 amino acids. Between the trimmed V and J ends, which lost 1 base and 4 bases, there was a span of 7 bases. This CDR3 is CASSEGTGTEAFF. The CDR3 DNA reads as TGTGCCAGCAGTGAAGGCACTGGCACTGAAGCTTTCTTT.

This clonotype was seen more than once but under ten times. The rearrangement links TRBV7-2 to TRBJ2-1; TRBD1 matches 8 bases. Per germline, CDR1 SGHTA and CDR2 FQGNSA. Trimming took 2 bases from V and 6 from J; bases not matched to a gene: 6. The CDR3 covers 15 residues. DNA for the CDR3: TGTGCCAGCAGCTTATCCAGACAGGGGATCAATGAGCAGTTCTTC. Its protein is CASSLSRQGINEQFF.

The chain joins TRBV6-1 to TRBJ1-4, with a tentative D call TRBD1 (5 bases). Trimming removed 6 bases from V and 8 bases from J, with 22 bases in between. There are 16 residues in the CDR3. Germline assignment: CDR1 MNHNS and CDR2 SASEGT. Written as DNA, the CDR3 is TGTGCCAGCAGGACCCCGGGTGGGGGGGATTTCGAAAAACTGTTTTTT. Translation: CASRTPGGGDFEKLFF.

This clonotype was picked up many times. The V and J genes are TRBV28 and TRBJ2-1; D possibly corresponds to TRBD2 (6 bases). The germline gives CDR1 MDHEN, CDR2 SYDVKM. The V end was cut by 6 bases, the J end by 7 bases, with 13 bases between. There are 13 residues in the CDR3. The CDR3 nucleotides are TGTGCCAGCAGCCCCAGTCGGGAGAATGAGCAGTTCTTC. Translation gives CASSPSRENEQFF.

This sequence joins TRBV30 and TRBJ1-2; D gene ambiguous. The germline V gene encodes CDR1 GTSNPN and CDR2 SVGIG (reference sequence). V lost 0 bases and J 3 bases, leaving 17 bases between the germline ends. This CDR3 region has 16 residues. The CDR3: CAWSVPRPRNHYGYTF. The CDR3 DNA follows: TGTGCCTGGAGTGTACCCAGGCCTCGAAATCACTATGGCTACACCTTC. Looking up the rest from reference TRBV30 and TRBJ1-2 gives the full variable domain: SQTIHQWPATLVQPVGSPLSLECTVEGTSNPNLYWYRQAAGRGLQLLFYSVGIGQISSEVPQNLSASRPQDRQFILSSKKLLLSDSGFYLCAWSVPRPRNHYGYTFGSGTRLTVV.

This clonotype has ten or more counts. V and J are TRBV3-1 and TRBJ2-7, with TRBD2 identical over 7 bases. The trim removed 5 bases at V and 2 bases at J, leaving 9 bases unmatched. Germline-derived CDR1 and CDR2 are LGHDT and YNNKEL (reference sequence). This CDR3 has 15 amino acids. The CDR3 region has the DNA TGTGCCAGCAGCTCTCCCGGGACTACAACCTACGAGCAGTACTTC. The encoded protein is CASSSPGTTTYEQYF.

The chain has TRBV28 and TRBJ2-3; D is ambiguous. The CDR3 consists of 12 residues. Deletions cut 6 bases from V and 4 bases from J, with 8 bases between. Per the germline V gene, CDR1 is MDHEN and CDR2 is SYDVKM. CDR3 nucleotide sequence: TGTGCCAGCAGGTCGGCGCCAGATACGCAGTATTTT. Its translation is CASRSAPDTQYF.